This TCR beta chain came from a study of human T cells and chemical hapten exposure. On the study more broadly: In the roughly 24-week study, patients were dosed weekly with diphenylcyclopropenone on the scalp throughout. The study's findings and limits: Patch test score rose with PT1 expanded TCRs, significant at 8, 16, 32, not 4.

The CDR3 length is 17 residues. Germline V gene lookup returns CDR1 MGHRA and CDR2 YSYEKL. V was pared by 4 bases and J by 0 bases, with 13 bases between. Time point: pre-sensitization, week 0. Regarding treatment: therapeutic diphenylcyclopropenone sensitization with weekly scalp DPC. Unique molecular identifiers were linked by the library to individual cDNA molecules. One entry per CDR3 protein, called by TCRdb with MiXCR from the RACE reads. Seen here are around 330,000 distinct CDR3 sequences, around 5% observed once, and the top ten hold under 9.5%. Remarks on this clonotype: Its cognate antigen is unknown.

This sequence joins TRBV4-1 and TRBJ1-6, with D unresolved. The receptor was isolated from a woman between 18 and 29 years old with alopecia areata. Some clones in this sample may be carry-over from other donors' samples. This specimen was whole blood, taken in connection with sensitization to the hapten diphenylcyclopropenone (DPC). CDR3: CASSRDMTNSYNSPLHF. CDR3 bases: TGCGCCAGCAGCCGTGACATGACGAACTCCTATAATTCACCCCTCCACTTT.